Listed here are 13 T cell receptor beta chains from one sample, sequenced in a study of human T cells and chemical hapten exposure (dated by TCRdb to the early 2020s). Library method: RACE. The reads were generated on a NextSeq 500. Clones were called with MiXCR by TCRdb after fastp trimmed the public reads at Q25, and only in-frame beta chains were retained. Duplicate CDR3 protein sequences are folded into a single record with the most common DNA and genes. Within this sample are 75,000 to 95,000 distinct CDR3 sequences, with roughly 10% of them counted one time only. The ten largest clonotypes hold 3.5% to 4.5% of the sample. The sample's time point label, in plain terms: patch test 1, 2 weeks after DPC sensitization. This specimen's treatment or condition label, interpreted: therapeutic diphenylcyclopropenone sensitization with weekly scalp DPC. The source material was whole blood, sampled in connection with sensitization to the hapten diphenylcyclopropenone (DPC). The receptors were gathered from a woman aged 60-70 years with alopecia areata. Some clones in this sample may be carry-over from other donors' samples.

The chain has TRBV7-8 and TRBJ2-7; 7 bases align to TRBD1. Germline V gene data show CDR1 as SGHVS and CDR2 as FQNEAQ. CDR3 length: 14 amino acids. V shed 5 bases and J 4 bases; nucleotides not matched to a gene: 8. The CDR3 nucleotides read TGTGCCAGCAGCGCCCGACAGGGCGGGTACGAGCAGTACTTC. This gives the protein CASSARQGGYEQYF.

This clonotype has just a few counts. J is TRBJ2-1 and V is TRBV29-1; no definite D call. Germline V CDR1 and CDR2: SQVTM, ANQGSEA. The CDR3 runs 11 residues. Between the trimmed V and J ends, which lost 7 bases and 2 bases, there was a span of 6 bases. The CDR3 sequence: CSAGPYNEQFF. The CDR3 DNA sequence: TGCAGCGCTGGTCCCTACAATGAGCAGTTCTTC.

For this clonotype: One junction end disagrees with the germline gene, perhaps due to a read error. The rearrangement joins TRBV30 to TRBJ1-1; D call uncertain. The CDR3 covers 11 residues. Germline lookup yields CDR1 GTSNPN and CDR2 SVGIG (reference sequence). CDR3 nucleotide sequence: TGTGCCTGGGCATCGAACACTCAAGCTTTCTTT. This sequence encodes CAWASNTQAFF. Full variable domain (rest looked up from reference TRBV30 and TRBJ1-1): SQTIHQWPATLVQPVGSPLSLECTVEGTSNPNLYWYRQAAGRGLQLLFYSVGIGQISSEVPQNLSASRPQDRQFILSSKKLLLSDSGFYLCAWASNTQAFFGQGTRLTVV.

The chain uses TRBV5-5 and TRBJ2-2; 7 positions agree with TRBD1. The V gene end was trimmed by 7 bases and the J gene end by 4 bases; junction bases not matched to a gene: 7. Germline V gene data show CDR1 as SGHKS and CDR2 as YYEKEE (reference sequence). CDR3 size: 14 residues. The DNA for the CDR3 is TGTGCCAGCCGACAGGGAGCTAGCACCGGGGAGCTGTTTTTT. Its protein is CASRQGASTGELFF. Together with reference TRBV5-5 and TRBJ2-2, the CDR3 gives the full variable domain: DAGVTQSPTHLIKTRGQQVTLRCSPISGHKSVSWYQQVLGQGPQFIFQYYEKEERGRGNFPDRFSARQFPNYSSELNVNALLLGDSALYLCASRQGASTGELFFGEGSRLTVL.

The CDR3 DNA reads TGTGCCAGCAGCCAAAAACAGGATGAAAAACTGTTTTTT. Amino acid sequence: CASSQKQDEKLFF. The V gene is TRBV4-2, the J gene TRBJ1-4; tentative D call: TRBD1 (5 bases). Germline lookup yields CDR1 LGHNA and CDR2 YNFKEQ. The V end lost 2 bases, the J end lost 6 bases, and 7 bases lay between the germline ends. The CDR3 spans 13 residues.

In DNA, the CDR3 is TGTGCCAGCAGTCTCCCTCTGGGGGGGGGCTACAATGAGCAGTTCTTC. It encodes CASSLPLGGGYNEQFF. The rearrangement uses TRBV28 and TRBJ2-1; the match to TRBD2 covers 7 bases. Per germline, CDR1 MDHEN and CDR2 SYDVKM. This CDR3 is built from 16 residues. The J segment lost 3 bases and the V segment lost 5 bases, leaving 10 bases of the junction unmatched.

The CDR3: CASSVGTVTEAFF. As DNA, the CDR3 is TGTGCCAGCAGCGTAGGGACTGTCACTGAAGCTTTCTTT. The chain employs TRBV9 and TRBJ1-1; D not resolved. The CDR3 covers 13 residues. Trimming shortened V by 0 bases and J by 4 bases, and 7 bases separated the two germline ends. Germline values: CDR1 SGDLS, CDR2 YYNGEE.

Many counts were recorded for this clonotype. This chain joins TRBV3-1 and TRBJ2-3, with a weak D call TRBD2 (6 bases). Germline V gene lookup returns CDR1 LGHDT and CDR2 YNNKEL (reference sequence). This CDR3 region has 13 residues. The V end lost 4 bases, the J end lost 8 bases, and 13 bases lay between the germline ends. CDR3 coding DNA: TGTGCCAGCAGCCGACTAGAAACCGGTACGCAGTATTTT. Amino acid sequence: CASSRLETGTQYF.

This clonotype appeared many times. The rearrangement uses TRBV12-3 or TRBV12-4 and TRBJ1-2, with a possible D match to TRBD1 (5 bases). The V gene lost 3 bases and the J gene lost 5 bases, with 13 bases spanning the gap. This CDR3 contains 14 residues. Here the CDR3 reads CASSFAGGEYGYTF. In DNA form, the CDR3 reads TGTGCCAGCAGTTTTGCGGGAGGGGAGTATGGCTACACCTTC.

This sequence joins TRBV7-6 and TRBJ2-7, with D unclear. V lost 4 bases and J 2 bases, leaving 15 bases between the germline ends. The CDR3 has 15 amino acids. CDR1 and CDR2 from the germline V gene are SGHVS and FNYEAQ. The CDR3 region has the DNA TGTGCCAGCAGCTCGTCGGGCCTAACGACCTACGAGCAGTACTTC. Its translation: CASSSSGLTTYEQYF.

The V gene is TRBV10-3, the J gene TRBJ2-3; D possibly corresponds to TRBD1 (6 bases). V lost 10 bases, J lost 2 bases, and 13 bases lay in between. CDR3 length equals 13 residues. The germline CDR1 and CDR2 sequences are ENHRY and SYGVKD. The CDR3 DNA reads as TGTGCCACCCAGGGGTGGATCACAGATACGCAGTATTTT. Translation gives CATQGWITDTQYF.

V gene TRBV18 combines with J gene TRBJ2-7, with TRBD2 as a possible D gene (5 bases). The CDR3 loop spans 15 amino acids. V was cut by 4 bases and J by 3 bases, with 16 bases left in between. Germline V gene lookup returns CDR1 KGHSH and CDR2 LQKENI. The DNA for the CDR3 is TGTGCCAGCTCACGCAAAACGGAGGCCCACTACGAGCAGTACTTC. Translating gives CASSRKTEAHYEQYF.

The gene calls are TRBV27 and TRBJ1-5; D call uncertain. This CDR3 is 15 amino acids long. V shed 4 bases and J shed 0 bases, with 10 bases lying between them. The germline CDR1 and CDR2 sequences are MNHEY and SMNVEV (reference sequence). The CDR3 loop reads CASSYVGDSNQPQHF. The CDR3 region has the DNA TGTGCCAGCAGTTACGTGGGAGATAGCAATCAGCCCCAGCATTTT.